This T cell receptor beta chain was profiled in a study of T cell responses to AZD1222 COVID-19 vaccine. Produced via immunoSEQ multiplex PCR; TCRdb's table is partial and in-frame only. The sample holds 45,000 or so clones, about 87% seen once. Germline CDR1 SGHTA, CDR2 FQGNSA. The CDR3 has 14 residues. Germline trimming cut 2 bases from V and 8 bases from J; bases unmatched to any gene: 7. The sequence was collected from an adult who received the AZD1222 COVID-19 vaccine. Sequencing was performed on peripheral blood, taken 28 days after the second AZD1222 dose. The V call is TRBV7-2, the J call TRBJ1-2, with 8 bases lining up with TRBD1. The CDR3 is CASSLQGALRGYTF. CDR3 sequence (DNA): TGTGCCAGCAGCTTACAGGGGGCGCTCCGGGGCTACACCTTC. Full variable domain (remainder filled in from reference TRBV7-2 and TRBJ1-2): GAGVSQSPSNKVTEKGKDVELRCDPISGHTALYWYRQSLGQGLEFLIYFQGNSAPDKSGLPSDRFSAERTGGSVSTLTIQRTQQEDSAVYLCASSLQGALRGYTFGSGTRLTVV.